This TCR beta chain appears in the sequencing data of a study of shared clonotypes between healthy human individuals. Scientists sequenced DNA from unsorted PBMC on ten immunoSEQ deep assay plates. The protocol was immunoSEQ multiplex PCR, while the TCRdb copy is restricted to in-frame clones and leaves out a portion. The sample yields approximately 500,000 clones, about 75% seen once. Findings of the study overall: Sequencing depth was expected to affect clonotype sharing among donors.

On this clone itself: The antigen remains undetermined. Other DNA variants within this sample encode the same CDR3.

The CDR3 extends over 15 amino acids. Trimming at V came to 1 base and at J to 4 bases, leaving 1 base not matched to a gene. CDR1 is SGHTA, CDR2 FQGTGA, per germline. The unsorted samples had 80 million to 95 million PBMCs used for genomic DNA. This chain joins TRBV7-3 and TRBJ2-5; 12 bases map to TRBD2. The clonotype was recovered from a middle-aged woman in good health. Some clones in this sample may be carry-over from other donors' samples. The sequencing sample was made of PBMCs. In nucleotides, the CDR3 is TGTGCCAGCAGCTTAATGGGACTAGCGGGAGAGACCCAGTACTTC. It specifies CASSLMGLAGETQYF.